The present T cell receptor (beta chain) was sequenced within a study of CD8+ T cells in alopecia areata. General study results and limits: In lesional scalp, particularly from alopecia totalis/universalis, clonality was higher than in normal scalp.

Regarding this clone: Antigen unknown.

Specified treatment: oral pan-JAK inhibitor, 5-10 mg twice daily. The V end was cut by 0 bases, the J end by 13 bases, with 16 bases between. The germline gives CDR1 LNHNV, CDR2 YYDKDF (reference sequence). The CDR3 totals 13 residues. The authors extracted RNA and reverse transcribed it into cDNA as the sequencing template. Produced via immunoSEQ multiplex PCR; TCRdb's table is partial and in-frame only. The table has about 190,000 clones, approximately 60% seen once. The material sequenced was CD4+ T cells sorted from blood, taken at week 4, from a patient treated with tofacitinib. The chain links TRBV15 to TRBJ2-7; D unclear. The TCR comes from a human donor with alopecia areata. The CDR3 DNA reads TGTGCCACCAGCAGAGATCGCTCCGGTAGACTTTACGTC. Translating gives CATSRDRSGRLYV.